This T cell receptor (beta chain) is from a study of identical twins. CDR1 MNHEY and CDR2 SMNVEV come from the germline V gene (reference sequence). The CDR3 runs to 14 residues. A single record per CDR3 protein comes from TCRdb applying MiXCR to the 5' RACE reads. There are roughly 750,000 distinct CDR3 sequences in the sample; 21% occur only once, and about 4.3% lies in the top ten. Details on this clonotype: An end of the junction does not agree with germline; a read error may underlie this.

The same specimen was also included in a second study, on T cells expressing NK-cell markers. That publication notes: With respect to HCMV, most of the eight sequenced donors were seropositive, and one was seronegative.

This clonotype was obtained from a woman between 18 and 29 years old in good health. The rearrangement joins TRBV27 to TRBJ2-7; weak D call: TRBD1 (6 bases). Sample: PBMCs. CDR3 DNA sequence: TGTGCCAGCAGTATATCTGGACAGTACTACGAGCAGTACTTC. This sequence encodes CASSISGQYYEQYF.